The TCR beta chain described here comes from a study of T cells in Graves' hyperthyroidism and ophthalmopathy. Amplification of TCR beta CDR3 regions was performed using RNA transcripts as template. In the first-round RT-PCR of the TCR CDR3, the HTBI primer set was used. Each CDR3 protein is one row after TCRdb ran MiXCR on the multiplex PCR reads. The table has approximately 300,000 distinct CDR3 sequences, approximately 19% seen once. The length of the CDR3 is 14 residues. The V gene's germline CDR1 is KGHSH and CDR2 LQKENI. V shed 6 bases and J shed 0 bases, with 8 bases lying between them. Diagnoses were established using clinical symptoms, serum thyroxine and TRAb, thyroid ultrasound and orbital computed tomography.

The V call is TRBV18, the J call TRBJ1-4; D not certain. Sequencing used blood. This TCR derives from a man aged 50 to 60 with Graves' ophthalmopathy. The CDR3 region has the DNA TGTGCCAGCTCCTTCCAGGCAACTAATGAAAAACTGTTTTTT. This codes for CASSFQATNEKLFF.